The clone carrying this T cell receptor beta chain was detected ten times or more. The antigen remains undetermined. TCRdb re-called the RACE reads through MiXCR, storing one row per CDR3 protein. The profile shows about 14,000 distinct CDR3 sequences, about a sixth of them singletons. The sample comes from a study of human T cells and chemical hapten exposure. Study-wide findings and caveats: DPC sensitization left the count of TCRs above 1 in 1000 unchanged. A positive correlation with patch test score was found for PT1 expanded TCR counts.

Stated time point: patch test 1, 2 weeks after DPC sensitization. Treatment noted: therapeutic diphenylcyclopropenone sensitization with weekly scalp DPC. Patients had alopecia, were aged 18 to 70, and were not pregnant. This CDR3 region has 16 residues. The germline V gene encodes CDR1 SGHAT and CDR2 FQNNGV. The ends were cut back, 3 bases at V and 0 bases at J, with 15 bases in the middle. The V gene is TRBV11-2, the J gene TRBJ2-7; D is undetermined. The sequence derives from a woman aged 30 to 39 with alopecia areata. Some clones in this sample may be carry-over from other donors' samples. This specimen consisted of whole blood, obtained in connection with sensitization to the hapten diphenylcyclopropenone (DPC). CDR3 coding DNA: TGTGCCAGCAGCTTTCGGTCTCAGGTCAGCTCCTACGAGCAGTACTTC. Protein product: CASSFRSQVSSYEQYF.